What follows are 24 T cell receptor beta chains derived from one specimen sequenced in a study of CD8+CD57+ T cells in acquired aplastic anemia. Using genomic DNA as the template, TCR beta VDJ and CDR3 profiling was carried out. TCRdb ran MiXCR on the reads and lists one entry per CDR3 protein. The sample has about 170,000 distinct CDR3 sequences, around 48% seen once. An expansion of CD8+CD57+ cells by flow cytometry had been shown in patients chosen for sequencing. The sample consisted of sorted CD4+, CD8+, or CD8+CD57+ T cells (not recorded which) from PBMCs. The receptors originated from a human donor with aplastic anemia.

Of note for this clonotype: A read error may explain this, as a much larger clone is one base away. This chain uses TRBV11-2 with TRBJ2-7; 11 bases line up with TRBD1. CDR3 length: 17 amino acids. Germline values: CDR1 SGHAT, CDR2 FQNNGV. CDR3 loop: CASSFSKGQGVSYDQYF. The CDR3 nucleotides are TGTGCCAGCAGCTTTTCCAAGGGACAGGGGGTCTCCTACGATCAGTACTTC.

At least ten counts were recorded for this clonotype. V is TRBV5-6 and J is TRBJ2-5; 9 positions agree with TRBD1. CDR1 is SGHDT, CDR2 YYEEEE, per germline. This CDR3 has 14 residues. V trimming: 4 bases; J trimming: 5 bases; junction bases outside the gene matches: 6. The CDR3 spells CASSGTGLGETQYF. The CDR3 DNA is TGTGCCAGCAGCGGGACAGGGCTAGGGGAGACCCAGTACTTC. Supplemented by reference TRBV5-6 and TRBJ2-5, the full variable domain reads DAGVTQSPTHLIKTRGQQVTLRCSPKSGHDTVSWYQQALGQGPQFIFQYYEEEERQRGNFPDRFSGHQFPNYSSELNVNALLLGDSALYLCASSGTGLGETQYFGPGTRLLVL.

About this clonotype: A read error may explain this, as a much larger clone is one base away. The rearrangement links TRBV11-2 to TRBJ2-1, with 10 nucleotides matching TRBD1. This CDR3 is built from 15 residues. From germline, CDR1 is SGHAT and CDR2 FQNNGV. CDR3 DNA sequence: TGTGCCGGCAGCCTTGGGACAGGGGATTACAATGAGCAGTTCTTC. Translating it yields CAGSLGTGDYNEQFF.

This clonotype was observed a handful of times. The rearrangement links TRBV24-1 to TRBJ2-6, with D unresolved. Germline V gene data show CDR1 as KGHDR and CDR2 as SFDVKD. The CDR3 is 15 residues long. V was clipped by 5 bases and J by 0 bases, with 7 bases between them. The CDR3 DNA sequence: TGTGCCACCAGTGCTGAGAGCTCTGGGGCCAACGTCCTGACTTTC. Translated: CATSAESSGANVLTF.

V and J are TRBV5-1 and TRBJ2-7; TRBD1 might be the D (6 bases). The germline gives CDR1 SGHRS, CDR2 YFSETQ. The CDR3 extends over 17 amino acids. V was trimmed by 3 bases and J by 2 bases, leaving 21 bases between them. CDR3 loop: CASSSTVQGNVAYEQYF. The CDR3 DNA reads as TGCGCCAGCAGCTCAACAGTCCAGGGGAACGTGGCCTACGAGCAGTACTTC.

Many counts were recorded for this clonotype. V is TRBV12-3 or TRBV12-4 and J is TRBJ1-1; D unclear. Trimming removed 5 bases at V and 6 bases at J, with 13 bases between. The CDR3 contains 13 residues. The DNA for the CDR3 is TGTGCCAGCAGTCTAAGGTCCAGGCCTGAAGCTTTCTTT. Translating it yields CASSLRSRPEAFF.

This clonotype was observed at least ten times. The rearrangement links TRBV12-3 or TRBV12-4 to TRBJ2-7; D possibly corresponds to TRBD2 (6 bases). Trimming cost V 5 bases and J 11 bases, with 19 bases left between them. The length of the CDR3 is 13 residues. CDR3 protein: CASSPQPGRGEYF. For the CDR3, the DNA is TGTGCCAGCAGTCCTCAACCCGGGCGCGGGGAGTACTTC.

The chain combines TRBV5-1 with TRBJ1-4, with D possibly matching TRBD1 (5 bases). The CDR3 spans 15 residues. The V and J ends lost 0 bases and 5 bases respectively, with 11 bases between them. Germline V gene lookup returns CDR1 SGHRS and CDR2 YFSETQ. The CDR3 loop reads CASSLAGDGNEKLFF. DNA for the CDR3: TGCGCCAGCAGCTTGGCGGGGGACGGGAATGAAAAACTGTTTTTT.

Only one count was recorded for this clonotype. V and J are TRBV5-6 and TRBJ1-2; 9 bases map to TRBD1. CDR1 and CDR2 from the germline V gene are SGHDT and YYEEEE. J lost 6 bases, V lost 3 bases, and 3 bases had no gene match. CDR3 length equals 13 residues. CDR3 in amino acids: CASSWGQGHGYTF. In nucleotides, the CDR3 is TGTGCCAGCAGCTGGGGACAGGGCCATGGCTACACCTTC.

Only one count was recorded for this clonotype. The chain employs TRBV29-1 and TRBJ2-7; no firm D call. V was trimmed by 5 bases and J by 2 bases, leaving 10 bases between them. Germline V lookup: CDR1 SQVTM, CDR2 ANQGSEA. The CDR3 runs 12 residues. The CDR3, as DNA: TGCAGCGTTTCAGACGGAACCTACGAGCAGTACTTC. Translated, it gives CSVSDGTYEQYF.

This clonotype was recorded once. The J gene is TRBJ2-7, the V gene TRBV9, with D possibly matching TRBD1 (7 bases). The J call may be wrong; the DNA end is better matched by TRBJ2-5. The CDR3 consists of 14 residues. Germline lookup yields CDR1 SGDLS and CDR2 YYNGEE. In DNA form, the CDR3 reads TGTGCCAGCAGCTTGGGCAGGGGGAGGGAGACCCAGTACTTC. Protein sequence: CASSLGRGRETQYF.

The V call is TRBV9, the J call TRBJ2-5; either TRBD1 or TRBD2 may supply D (5 bases each). The CDR3 contains 15 residues. Germline V gives CDR1 SGDLS, CDR2 YYNGEE. Between the trimmed V and J ends, which lost 5 bases and 1 base, there was a span of 15 bases. The CDR3 nucleotides read TGTGCCAGCAGTGAGACCGGGACGCTCCAAGAGACCCAGTACTTC. Its translation: CASSETGTLQETQYF.

The table lists this clonotype with many counts. V is TRBV7-8 and J is TRBJ1-4, with a tentative D call TRBD1 (5 bases). The V and J ends lost 5 bases and 14 bases respectively, with 21 bases between them. The CDR3 consists of 14 residues. Germline CDR1 reads SGHVS; CDR2 reads FQNEAQ. DNA of the CDR3: TGTGCCAGCAGCCCCCGCCTTTCCTCCGGGACGCTGTTTTTT. It specifies CASSPRLSSGTLFF.

This clonotype was seen many times. This chain's CDR3 is CASSLYPRPVIGGYTF. The CDR3, as DNA: TGTGCCAGCAGCTTATACCCTCGTCCGGTCATTGGTGGCTACACCTTC. The rearrangement uses TRBV7-3 and TRBJ1-2; D is uncertain. Germline CDR1 reads SGHTA; CDR2 reads FQGTGA. V was cut by 2 bases and J by 7 bases, with 20 bases left in between. The CDR3 contains 16 residues. The full variable domain, in which reference TRBV7-3 and TRBJ1-2 provide the parts outside the CDR3, is GAGVSQTPSNKVTEKGKYVELRCDPISGHTALYWYRQSLGQGPEFLIYFQGTGAADDSGLPNDRFFAVRPEGSVSTLKIQRTERGDSAVYLCASSLYPRPVIGGYTFGSGTRLTVV.

The chain couples TRBV24-1 to TRBJ2-1; D is unresolved. Deletions cut 1 base from V and 5 bases from J, with 11 bases between. Germline CDR1 reads KGHDR; CDR2 reads SFDVKD. The CDR3 runs 15 residues. The CDR3, as DNA: TGTGCCACCAGTGATTTTCGCACAGTCGACAATGAGCAGTTCTTC. It specifies CATSDFRTVDNEQFF.

The chain uses TRBV2 and TRBJ2-5, with D possibly TRBD1 on 6 matching bases. CDR1 is SNHLY, CDR2 FYNNEI, per germline. This CDR3 contains 15 residues. The ends were cut back, 8 bases at V and 4 bases at J, with 20 bases in the middle. The CDR3 DNA sequence: TGTGCCAGCGAATCGGCAGGGGTAGTGACAGAGACCCAGTACTTC. This codes for CASESAGVVTETQYF.

In its sample, this clonotype was seen many times. CDR3 in DNA: TGTGCCAGCAGCGCGGACGGTAACTATGGCTACACCTTC. It specifies CASSADGNYGYTF. The gene calls are TRBV7-3 and TRBJ1-2, with D unresolved. V was shortened by 5 bases and J by 1 base, with 8 bases between the two germline ends. Germline lookup yields CDR1 SGHTA and CDR2 FQGTGA. The CDR3 consists of 13 residues. Full variable domain (missing parts from reference TRBV7-3 and TRBJ1-2): GAGVSQTPSNKVTEKGKYVELRCDPISGHTALYWYRQSLGQGPEFLIYFQGTGAADDSGLPNDRFFAVRPEGSVSTLKIQRTERGDSAVYLCASSADGNYGYTFGSGTRLTVV.

The genes are TRBV10-3 and TRBJ2-7; D is perhaps TRBD2 (6 bases). CDR3 length equals 15 residues. V was trimmed by 1 base and J by 8 bases, leaving 18 bases between them. CDR1 is ENHRY, CDR2 SYGVKD, per germline. Written as DNA, the CDR3 is TGTGCCATCAGTGAGTTCGCGGGGCAAGCGGAACAGCAGTACTTC. This gives the protein CAISEFAGQAEQQYF.

The rearrangement joins TRBV2 to TRBJ2-5; tentatively, D is TRBD1 or TRBD2 (7 bases each). The CDR3 consists of 13 residues. In germline, CDR1 is SNHLY, CDR2 FYNNEI. Trimming cost V 6 bases and J 4 bases, with 12 bases left between them. In DNA, the CDR3 is TGTGCCAGCAGGACAGGGAGGGTAGAGACCCAGTACTTC. It is translated as CASRTGRVETQYF.

The chain joins TRBV25-1 to TRBJ1-1, with D possibly being TRBD1 (6 bases). This CDR3 region has 14 residues. The V and J ends lost 8 bases and 1 base respectively, with 14 bases between them. Germline V gives CDR1 MGHDK, CDR2 SYGVNS. DNA of the CDR3: TGTGCCAGCGTTGCCCCAGGGGCGAACACTGAAGCTTTCTTT. It specifies CASVAPGANTEAFF.

This clonotype was picked up many times. Sequence at one end of the junction differs from germline and may be a read error. The chain joins TRBV15 to TRBJ1-4, with a weak D call TRBD1 (6 bases). The CDR3 sequence is 15 residues long. The germline gives CDR1 LNHNV, CDR2 YYDKDF (reference sequence). The CDR3 DNA sequence: TGTGCCACCAGCCGAGACAGGTCGCTAAATGAAAAACTGTTTTTT. Amino acids: CATSRDRSLNEKLFF.

The sample holds many counts of this clonotype. Written as DNA, the CDR3 is TGTGCCAGTAGCCCGACAGGGGCCAAATCCGAAGAAGCTTTCTTT. It is translated as CASSPTGAKSEEAFF. The chain joins TRBV19 to TRBJ1-1; 8 bases fit TRBD1. The CDR3 extends over 15 amino acids. The germline V gene has CDR1 LNHDA and CDR2 SQIVND (reference sequence). Trimming took 6 bases from V and 8 from J; bases not matched to a gene: 14.

The chain joins TRBV7-3 to TRBJ2-3; no reliable D call. The J call may be faulty, since TRBJ1-5 better matches the DNA end. This CDR3 spans 15 amino acids. Germline CDR1 is SGHTA and CDR2 is FQGTGA. The CDR3 is CASSFRTSSTDTQHF. The CDR3 DNA sequence: TGTGCCAGCAGCTTCCGGACTTCTAGCACAGATACACAGCATTTT.

This clonotype has just a few counts. The chain combines TRBV11-3 with TRBJ2-1; TRBD1 or TRBD2 may be the D gene (6 bases each). CDR1 is SGHNT and CDR2 is YENEEA in the germline V gene. The CDR3 is 13 amino acids. V gave up 1 base and J gave up 9 bases, with 10 bases separating them. The CDR3 DNA follows: TGTGCCAGCAGCTTAGCAGAGGGGGGTGAGCAGTTCTTC. As protein: CASSLAEGGEQFF.